Detailed here is one T cell receptor beta chain. Its target is unknown. The data were taken from a study of T cells in localized non-small cell lung cancer. The V gene end was trimmed by 3 bases and the J gene end by 5 bases; junction bases not matched to a gene: 16. Germline CDR1 and CDR2: MGHRA and YSYEKL. The CDR3 consists of 18 residues. Assay: immunoSEQ multiplex PCR; the TCRdb copy retains only in-frame clones and omits some. The sample contains approximately 3,200 clones, about 25% of which appear only once. Study results and limitations: Among the top 100 tumor clones, a median 57 appeared in adjacent lung.

The sample in question was lung tumor tissue, obtained before any cancer treatment. The chain joins TRBV4-1 to TRBJ1-2; 9 nucleotides match TRBD1. The sequence was obtained from a woman aged 40-69 years with stage I lung adenocarcinoma. The DNA of the CDR3 is TGCGCCAGCAGCCAGTCTCCTCCCGGGACAGGGCTTCTTTATGGCTACACCTTC. This encodes CASSQSPPGTGLLYGYTF.